A selection of T cell receptor beta chains follows, all from one sample in a study of radiotherapy plus CTLA-4 blockade in lung cancer. TCRdb's copy holds only in-frame clones and misses some; the assay was immunoSEQ multiplex PCR. The sample lists more than 80,000 clones, about 83% occurring once. The sequencing here drew on peripheral blood, taken from a patient treated with radiotherapy plus ipilimumab. Receptors were obtained from a human donor with non-small cell lung cancer that progressed on radiotherapy plus ipilimumab. Some clones in this sample may be carry-over from other donors' samples. Each CDR3 is given with its conserved first and last residue. The D gene is left open where the match is weak. Expanded clones are given a class, and other clones once, few, many or no size at all.

TRBV7-9	TRBJ1-2	TRBD1	-	CASSSSADRLNYGYTF	TGTGCCAGCAGCTCATCCGCGGACAGGCTAAACTATGGCTACACCTTC
TRBV9	TRBJ2-2	-	-	CASTGGTGELFF	TGTGCCAGCACTGGGGGGACCGGGGAGCTGTTTTTT
TRBV10-3	TRBJ1-5	TRBD1	few	CAISTTGGNQPQHF	TGTGCCATCAGCACGACAGGGGGCAATCAGCCCCAGCATTTT
TRBV29-1	TRBJ2-5	TRBD2	-	CSALAGGPRETQYF	TGCAGCGCCCTAGCGGGGGGGCCGCGAGAGACCCAGTACTTC
TRBV13	TRBJ2-7	TRBD1	-	CASSFGTASYEQYF	TGTGCCAGCAGCTTCGGGACAGCTTCCTACGAGCAGTACTTC
TRBV9	TRBJ2-2	TRBD1	-	CASSTQTGPGELFF	TGTGCCAGCAGCACACAGACAGGGCCCGGGGAGCTGTTTTTT
TRBV18	TRBJ1-2	-	-	CASSPRRGAPNYGYTF	TGTGCCAGCTCACCGCGCCGCGGGGCCCCTAACTATGGCTACACCTTC
TRBV10-3	TRBJ2-7	TRBD1	once	CAIKRTGGSNEQYF	TGTGCCATCAAGCGGACAGGGGGCTCGAACGAGCAGTACTTC
TRBV7-9	TRBJ1-1	-	-	CASSSRDLGDTEAFF	TGTGCCAGCAGCAGCCGGGACCTCGGAGACACTGAAGCTTTCTTT
TRBV15	TRBJ1-5	-	-	CATSRGFQPQHF	TGTGCCACCAGCAGGGGGTTTCAGCCCCAGCATTTT
TRBV9	TRBJ1-2	TRBD1	-	CASSQGGGRGLVEGYTF	TGTGCCAGCAGCCAGGGGGGCGGCCGTGGCTTAGTGGAAGGCTACACCTTC
TRBV27	TRBJ2-7	-	-	CASTPVPGHSYEQYF	TGTGCCAGCACTCCAGTACCGGGACATTCTTACGAGCAGTACTTC
TRBV5-1	TRBJ1-4	TRBD1	-	CASSSGGQATNEKLFF	TGCGCCAGCAGCTCTGGTGGACAGGCAACTAATGAAAAACTGTTTTTT
TRBV4-1	TRBJ2-7	-	once	CASSQGRVTGLSYEQYF	TGCGCCAGCAGCCAAGGAAGGGTGACAGGCCTCTCCTACGAGCAGTACTTC
TRBV19	TRBJ1-1	-	-	CASSRGTQENTEAFF	TGTGCCAGTAGCCGAGGGACACAAGAGAACACTGAAGCTTTCTTT
TRBV5-8	TRBJ1-1	-	once	CASSFDDGGTEAFF	TGTGCCAGCAGCTTCGACGACGGTGGCACTGAAGCTTTCTTT
TRBV7-3	TRBJ2-5	-	-	CASSPGAGETQYF	TGTGCCAGCAGCCCAGGGGCCGGGGAGACCCAGTACTTC
TRBV28	TRBJ1-5	TRBD1	few	CASSRTRGRAQPQHF	TGTGCCAGCAGCCGTACCAGGGGGCGCGCTCAGCCCCAGCATTTT
TRBV4-2	TRBJ2-6	-	few	CASSQDRGTGANVLTF	TGTGCCAGCAGCCAAGATAGAGGGACTGGGGCCAACGTCCTGACTTTC
TRBV23-1	TRBJ1-6	-	-	CASSQSSRNNSPLHF	TGCGCCAGCAGTCAATCGTCCAGGAATAATTCACCCCTCCACTTT
TRBV2	TRBJ1-4	-	-	CASRQGVNEKLFF	TGTGCCAGCAGACAGGGTGTTAATGAAAAACTGTTTTTT
TRBV5-4	TRBJ1-1	-	-	CASSGQPQGEAFF	TGTGCCAGCAGCGGCCAACCTCAGGGGGAAGCTTTCTTT
TRBV7-9	TRBJ1-2	-	-	CASSLVSAGRGYGYTF	TGTGCCAGCAGCTTAGTTTCGGCAGGCCGGGGCTATGGCTACACCTTC
TRBV19	TRBJ1-1	TRBD1	-	CASSTDRVRTEAFF	TGTGCCAGTAGTACGGACAGGGTGCGGACTGAAGCTTTCTTT
TRBV2	TRBJ2-1	-	once	CASDGSYNYNEQFF	TGTGCCAGCGACGGATCCTACAATTACAATGAGCAGTTCTTC
TRBV28	TRBJ1-2	-	once	CASGRAPYGYTF	TGTGCCAGCGGCAGGGCGCCCTATGGCTACACCTTC
TRBV15	TRBJ1-1	-	-	CATSISKGHTEAFF	TGTGCCACCAGCATTTCCAAGGGACACACTGAAGCTTTCTTT
TRBV19	TRBJ2-7	TRBD2	-	CASQTSGGALYEQYF	TGTGCCAGTCAAACGAGCGGGGGGGCCCTCTACGAGCAGTACTTC
TRBV9	TRBJ2-3	TRBD2	-	CASSVGLAGGIDTQYF	TGTGCCAGCAGCGTAGGGTTAGCGGGGGGGATCGATACGCAGTATTTT
TRBV9	TRBJ1-1	-	-	CASSVVGRTEAFF	TGTGCCAGCAGCGTAGTTGGAAGGACTGAAGCTTTCTTT
TRBV18	TRBJ1-1	TRBD1	-	CASSPSGTGGWYTEAFF	TGTGCCAGCTCACCCTCCGGGACAGGGGGTTGGTACACTGAAGCTTTCTTT
TRBV6-5	TRBJ2-5	-	-	CASSYLIGAPETQYF	TGTGCCAGCAGTTACTTGATAGGGGCCCCCGAGACCCAGTACTTC
TRBV5-8	TRBJ1-2	-	-	CASSLKDVSVPLYGYTF	TGTGCCAGCAGCTTGAAAGACGTTAGTGTGCCTCTCTATGGCTACACCTTC
TRBV6-1	TRBJ1-2	-	-	CASSEEEGSYGYTF	TGTGCCAGCAGTGAAGAAGAGGGGTCCTATGGCTACACCTTC
TRBV15	TRBJ2-7	TRBD1	once	CATSRDGQGAKEQYF	TGTGCCACCAGCAGAGATGGGCAGGGGGCAAAAGAGCAGTACTTC
TRBV5-1	TRBJ2-7	-	-	CASSAGTPGWTYEQYF	TGCGCCAGCAGTGCCGGGACCCCTGGATGGACCTACGAGCAGTACTTC
TRBV5-1	TRBJ2-5	-	-	CASSFLAEAQTQYF	TGCGCCAGCAGCTTTTTGGCGGAAGCGCAGACCCAGTACTTC
TRBV29-1	TRBJ2-1	-	few	CSVGRREQFF	TGCAGCGTTGGTCGGAGGGAGCAGTTCTTC
TRBV19	TRBJ1-5	TRBD1	-	CASTTERTGFNQPQHF	TGTGCCAGTACCACGGAGAGGACAGGGTTTAATCAGCCCCAGCATTTT
TRBV9	TRBJ1-1	-	-	CASSHRGVPPTTFF	TGTGCCAGCAGCCACCGTGGGGTGCCCCCGACAACTTTCTTT
TRBV28	TRBJ2-3	TRBD2	-	CASSFSTSVAGQTDTQYF	TGTGCCAGCAGTTTTTCTACTTCGGTAGCGGGGCAAACAGATACGCAGTATTTT
TRBV6-1	TRBJ1-1	-	once	CASSEVQGGTEAFF	TGTGCCAGCAGTGAAGTCCAGGGAGGTACTGAAGCTTTCTTT
TRBV6-5	TRBJ1-5	-	few	CASRSGLHQPQHF	TGTGCCAGCAGATCGGGACTCCATCAGCCCCAGCATTTT
TRBV5-1	TRBJ1-5	-	-	CASSLDSHQPQHF	TGCGCCAGCAGCTTGGATTCGCATCAGCCCCAGCATTTT
TRBV18	TRBJ2-6	-	-	CASSPITSGANVLTF	TGTGCCAGCTCACCAATAACCTCTGGGGCCAACGTCCTGACTTTC
TRBV2	TRBJ2-3	TRBD2	-	CASSEAPWASGGLGDTQYF	TGTGCCAGCAGTGAAGCGCCTTGGGCTAGCGGGGGTCTGGGAGATACGCAGTATTTT
TRBV11-2	TRBJ2-5	TRBD2	-	CASSSTTLLAGEETQYF	TGTGCCAGCAGCTCTACCACCCTTCTAGCGGGGGAAGAGACCCAGTACTTC
TRBV19	TRBJ1-5	-	few	CATGRDSNQPQHF	TGTGCCACAGGCAGGGATAGCAATCAGCCCCAGCATTTT
TRBV29-1	TRBJ2-7	-	-	CSVAGTPYEQYF	TGCAGCGTTGCCGGGACCCCCTACGAGCAGTACTTC
TRBV6-6	TRBJ1-6	TRBD1	few	CASSKDRESSPLHF	TGTGCCAGCAGTAAGGACAGGGAGAGTTCACCCCTCCACTTT
TRBV2	TRBJ1-2	TRBD1	-	CASTGQLHGYTF	TGTGCCAGTACGGGACAGTTGCATGGCTACACCTTC
TRBV5-8	TRBJ1-2	-	-	CASSWENYGYTF	TGTGCCAGCTCATGGGAAAACTATGGCTACACCTTC
TRBV28	TRBJ2-2	-	-	CASSSDPTGELFF	TGTGCCAGCAGTTCGGACCCCACCGGGGAGCTGTTTTTT
TRBV9	TRBJ1-2	-	-	CASSVGPQGSYGYTF	TGTGCCAGCAGCGTAGGACCCCAAGGGAGCTATGGCTACACCTTC
TRBV5-6	TRBJ1-2	TRBD1	-	CASSFDRVYTF	TGTGCCAGCAGCTTCGACAGGGTCTACACCTTC
TRBV10-3	TRBJ1-2	TRBD1	-	CAISGTGWHGYTF	TGTGCCATCAGTGGGACAGGGTGGCATGGCTACACCTTC
TRBV7-2	TRBJ1-1	TRBD1	-	CASSRDRDEAFF	TGTGCCAGCAGCCGGGACAGGGATGAAGCTTTCTTT